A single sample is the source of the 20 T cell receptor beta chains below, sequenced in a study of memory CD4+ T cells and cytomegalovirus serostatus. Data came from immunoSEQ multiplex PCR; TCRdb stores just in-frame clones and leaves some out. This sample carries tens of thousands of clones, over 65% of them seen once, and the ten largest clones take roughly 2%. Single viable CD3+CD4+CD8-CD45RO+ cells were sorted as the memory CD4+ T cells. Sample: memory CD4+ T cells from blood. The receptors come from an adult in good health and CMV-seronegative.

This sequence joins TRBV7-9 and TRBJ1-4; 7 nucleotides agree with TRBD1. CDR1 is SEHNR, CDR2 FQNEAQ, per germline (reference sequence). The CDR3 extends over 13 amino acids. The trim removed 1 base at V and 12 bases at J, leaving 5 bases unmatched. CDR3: CASSLGDRAELFF. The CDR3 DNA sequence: TGTGCCAGCAGCTTAGGTGACAGGGCAGAACTGTTTTTT.

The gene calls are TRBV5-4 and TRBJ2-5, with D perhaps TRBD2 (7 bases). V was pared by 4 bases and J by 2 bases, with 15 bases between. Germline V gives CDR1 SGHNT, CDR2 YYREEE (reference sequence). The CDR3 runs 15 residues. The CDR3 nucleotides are TGTGCCAGCAGCGGCGGGGGCGCAATACAAGAGACCCAGTACTTC. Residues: CASSGGGAIQETQYF.

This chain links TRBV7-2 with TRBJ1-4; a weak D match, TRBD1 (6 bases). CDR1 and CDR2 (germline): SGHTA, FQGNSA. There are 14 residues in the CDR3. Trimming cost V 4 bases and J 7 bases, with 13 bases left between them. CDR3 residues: CASSWGAGSEKLFF. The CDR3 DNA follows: TGTGCCAGCAGCTGGGGGGCCGGGTCTGAAAAACTGTTTTTT.

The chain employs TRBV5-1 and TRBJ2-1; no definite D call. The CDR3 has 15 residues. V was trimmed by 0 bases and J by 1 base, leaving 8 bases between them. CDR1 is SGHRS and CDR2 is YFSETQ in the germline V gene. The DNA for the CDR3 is TGCGCCAGCAGCTTGGAGGCAGCTTCCTACAATGAGCAGTTCTTC. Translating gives CASSLEAASYNEQFF.

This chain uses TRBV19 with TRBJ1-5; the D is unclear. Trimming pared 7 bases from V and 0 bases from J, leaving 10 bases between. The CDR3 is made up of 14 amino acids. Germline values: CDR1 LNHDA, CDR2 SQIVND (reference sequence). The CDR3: CASTLWDSNQPQHF. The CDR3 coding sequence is TGTGCCAGTACACTGTGGGATAGCAATCAGCCCCAGCATTTT.

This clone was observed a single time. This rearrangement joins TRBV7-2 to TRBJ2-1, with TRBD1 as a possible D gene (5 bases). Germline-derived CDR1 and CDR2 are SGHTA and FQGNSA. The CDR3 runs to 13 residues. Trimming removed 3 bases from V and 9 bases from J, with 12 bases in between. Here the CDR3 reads CASSFYQQAEQFF. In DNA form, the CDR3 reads TGTGCCAGCAGCTTTTACCAACAGGCTGAGCAGTTCTTC.

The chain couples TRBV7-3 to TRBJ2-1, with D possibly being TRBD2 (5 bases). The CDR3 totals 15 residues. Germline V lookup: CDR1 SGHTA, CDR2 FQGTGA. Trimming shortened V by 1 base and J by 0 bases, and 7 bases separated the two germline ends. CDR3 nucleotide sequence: TGTGCCAGCAGCTTAAGGAGGAGCTCCTACAATGAGCAGTTCTTC. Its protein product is CASSLRRSSYNEQFF. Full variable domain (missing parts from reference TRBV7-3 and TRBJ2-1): GAGVSQTPSNKVTEKGKYVELRCDPISGHTALYWYRQSLGQGPEFLIYFQGTGAADDSGLPNDRFFAVRPEGSVSTLKIQRTERGDSAVYLCASSLRRSSYNEQFFGPGTRLTVL.

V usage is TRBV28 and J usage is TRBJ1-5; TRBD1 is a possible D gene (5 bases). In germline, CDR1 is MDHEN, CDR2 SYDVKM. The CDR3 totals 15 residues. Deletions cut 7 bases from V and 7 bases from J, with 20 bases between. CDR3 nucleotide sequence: TGTGCCAGCAACCTGTTGGGCCTCCGGGGGCAGCCCCAGCATTTT. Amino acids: CASNLLGLRGQPQHF.

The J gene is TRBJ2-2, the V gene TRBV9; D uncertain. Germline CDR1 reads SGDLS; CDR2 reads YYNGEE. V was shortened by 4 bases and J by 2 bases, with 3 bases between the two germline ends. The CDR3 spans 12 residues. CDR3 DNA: TGTGCCAGCAGCATTAACACCGGGGAGCTGTTTTTT. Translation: CASSINTGELFF.

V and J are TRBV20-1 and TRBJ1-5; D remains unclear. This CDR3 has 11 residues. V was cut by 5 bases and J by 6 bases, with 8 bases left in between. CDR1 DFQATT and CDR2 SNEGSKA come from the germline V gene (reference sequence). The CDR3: CSAQSVQPQHF. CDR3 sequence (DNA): TGCAGTGCTCAATCAGTTCAGCCCCAGCATTTT.

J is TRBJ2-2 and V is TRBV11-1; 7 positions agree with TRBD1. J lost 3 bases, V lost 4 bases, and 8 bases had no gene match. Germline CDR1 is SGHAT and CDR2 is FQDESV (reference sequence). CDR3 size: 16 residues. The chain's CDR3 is CASSSDRQLDTGELFF. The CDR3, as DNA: TGTGCCAGCAGCTCGGACAGGCAACTCGACACCGGGGAGCTGTTTTTT.

CDR3 in DNA: TGTGCCAGCAGCTTGGGGCAGCTAGGCTACAATGAGCAGTTCTTC. Translation: CASSLGQLGYNEQFF. The chain is built from TRBV5-8 and TRBJ2-1, with D unclear. Per the germline V gene, CDR1 is SGHTS and CDR2 is YDEGEE. The ends were cut back, 0 bases at V and 3 bases at J, with 10 bases in the middle. The CDR3 spans 15 residues.

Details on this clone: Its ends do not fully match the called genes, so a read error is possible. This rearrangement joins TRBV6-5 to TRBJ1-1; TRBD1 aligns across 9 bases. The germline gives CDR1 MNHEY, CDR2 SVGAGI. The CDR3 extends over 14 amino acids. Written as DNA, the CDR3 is TGTGCCATCAGTGTAAGGGACAGGGACACTGAAGCTTTCTTT. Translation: CAISVRDRDTEAFF.

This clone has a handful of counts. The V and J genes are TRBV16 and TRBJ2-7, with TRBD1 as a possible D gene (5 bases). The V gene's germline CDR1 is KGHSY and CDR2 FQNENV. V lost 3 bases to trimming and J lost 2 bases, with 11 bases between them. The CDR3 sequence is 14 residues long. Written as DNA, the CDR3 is TGTGCCAGCAGCCACTACAGGCTTGCCTACGAGCAGTACTTC. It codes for CASSHYRLAYEQYF.

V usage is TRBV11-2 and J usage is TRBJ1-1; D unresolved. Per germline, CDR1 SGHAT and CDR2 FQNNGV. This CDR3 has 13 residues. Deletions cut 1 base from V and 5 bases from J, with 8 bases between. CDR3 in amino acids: CASSLVEDTEAFF. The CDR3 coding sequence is TGTGCCAGCAGCTTAGTTGAGGATACTGAAGCTTTCTTT. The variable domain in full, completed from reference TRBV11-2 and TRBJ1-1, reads EAGVAQSPRYKIIEKRQSVAFWCNPISGHATLYWYQQILGQGPKLLIQFQNNGVVDDSQLPKDRFSAERLKGVDSTLKIQPAKLEDSAVYLCASSLVEDTEAFFGQGTRLTVV.

CDR3 loop: CASSVSGVEQFF. Here the CDR3 DNA reads TGTGCCAGCAGCGTTAGCGGGGTAGAGCAGTTCTTC. This rearrangement joins TRBV9 to TRBJ2-1; the match to TRBD2 covers 8 bases. Germline values: CDR1 SGDLS, CDR2 YYNGEE. Germline trimming cut 2 bases from V and 10 bases from J; bases unmatched to any gene: 2. CDR3 length: 12 residues.

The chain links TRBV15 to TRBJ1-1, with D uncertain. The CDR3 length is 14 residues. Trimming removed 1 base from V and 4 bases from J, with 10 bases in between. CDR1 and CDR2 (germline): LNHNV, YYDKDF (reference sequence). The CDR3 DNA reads TGTGCCACCAGCAGAGGTGGAGTGAGCACTGAAGCTTTCTTT. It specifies CATSRGGVSTEAFF.

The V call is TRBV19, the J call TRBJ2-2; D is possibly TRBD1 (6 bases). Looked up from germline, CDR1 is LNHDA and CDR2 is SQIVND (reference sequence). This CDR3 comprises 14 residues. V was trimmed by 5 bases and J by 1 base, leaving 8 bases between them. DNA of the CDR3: TGTGCCAGTAGTTGGGACAAGAACACCGGGGAGCTGTTTTTT. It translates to CASSWDKNTGELFF.

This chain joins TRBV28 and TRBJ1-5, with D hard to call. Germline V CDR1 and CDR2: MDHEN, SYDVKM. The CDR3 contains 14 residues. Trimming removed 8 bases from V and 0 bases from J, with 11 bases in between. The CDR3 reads CASEEHNSNQPQHF. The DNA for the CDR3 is TGTGCCAGCGAGGAACACAATAGCAATCAGCCCCAGCATTTT.

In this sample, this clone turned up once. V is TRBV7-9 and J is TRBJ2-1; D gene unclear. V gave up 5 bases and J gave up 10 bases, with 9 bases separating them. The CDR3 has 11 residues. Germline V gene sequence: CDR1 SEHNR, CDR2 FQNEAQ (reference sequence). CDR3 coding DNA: TGTGCCAGCAGCCAGCTTTGGGAGCAGTTCTTC. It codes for CASSQLWEQFF. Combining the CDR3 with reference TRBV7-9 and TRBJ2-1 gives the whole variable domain DTGVSQNPRHKITKRGQNVTFRCDPISEHNRLYWYRQTLGQGPEFLTYFQNEAQLEKSRLLSDRFSAERPKGSFSTLEIQRTEQGDSAMYLCASSQLWEQFFGPGTRLTVL.